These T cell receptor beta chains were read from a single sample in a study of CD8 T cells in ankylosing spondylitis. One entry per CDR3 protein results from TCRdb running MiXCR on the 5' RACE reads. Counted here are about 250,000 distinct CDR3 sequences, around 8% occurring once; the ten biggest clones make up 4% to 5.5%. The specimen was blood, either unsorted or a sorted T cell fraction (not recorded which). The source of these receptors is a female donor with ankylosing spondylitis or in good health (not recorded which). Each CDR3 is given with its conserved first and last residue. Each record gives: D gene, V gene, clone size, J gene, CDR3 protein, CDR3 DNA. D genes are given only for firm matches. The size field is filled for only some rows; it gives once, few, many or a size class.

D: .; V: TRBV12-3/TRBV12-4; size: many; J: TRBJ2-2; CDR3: CASSPGLLNTGELFF; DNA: TGTGCCAGCAGTCCAGGACTCTTGAACACCGGGGAGCTGTTTTTT
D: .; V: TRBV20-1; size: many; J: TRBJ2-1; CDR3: CSARGRGVVGASYNEQFF; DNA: TGCAGTGCTAGAGGCAGGGGAGTTGTCGGTGCGTCCTACAATGAGCAGTTCTTC
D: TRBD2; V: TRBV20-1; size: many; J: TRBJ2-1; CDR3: CSATSGLEWDDEQFF; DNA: TGCAGTGCAACAAGCGGACTAGAGTGGGATGATGAGCAGTTCTTC
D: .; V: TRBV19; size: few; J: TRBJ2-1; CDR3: CASSSLREPDNEQFF; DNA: TGTGCCAGTAGTTCCCTCCGGGAGCCTGACAATGAGCAGTTCTTC
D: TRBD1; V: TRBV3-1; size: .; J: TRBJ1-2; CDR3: CASSPGQDPYGYTF; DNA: TGTGCCAGCAGCCCGGGACAGGATCCCTATGGCTACACCTTC
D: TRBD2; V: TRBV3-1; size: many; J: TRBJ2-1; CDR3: CASSQDRLAGRNEQFF; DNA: TGTGCCAGCAGCCAAGACAGGCTAGCGGGACGGAATGAGCAGTTCTTC
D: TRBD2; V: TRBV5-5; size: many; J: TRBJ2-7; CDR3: CASSSGLAASYEQYF; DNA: TGTGCCAGCAGCTCGGGACTAGCGGCCTCCTACGAGCAGTACTTC
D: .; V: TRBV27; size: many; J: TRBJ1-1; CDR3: CASSLGAGTEAFF; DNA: TGTGCCAGCAGTTTAGGGGCCGGCACTGAAGCTTTCTTT
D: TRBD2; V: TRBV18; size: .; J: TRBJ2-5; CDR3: CASSLLALKETQYF; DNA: TGTGCCAGCTCACTACTAGCGCTGAAAGAGACCCAGTACTTC
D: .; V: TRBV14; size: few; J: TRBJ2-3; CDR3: CASSQGAASTDTQYF; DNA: TGTGCCAGCAGCCAAGGTGCAGCCAGCACAGATACGCAGTATTTT
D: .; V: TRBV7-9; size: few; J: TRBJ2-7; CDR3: CASSLVNGEDEQYF; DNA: TGTGCCAGCAGCTTAGTCAATGGGGAGGACGAGCAGTACTTC
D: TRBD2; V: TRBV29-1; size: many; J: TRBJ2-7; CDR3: CSVGTSAPSSYEQYF; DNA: TGCAGCGTTGGGACTAGCGCGCCGTCTTCCTACGAGCAGTACTTC
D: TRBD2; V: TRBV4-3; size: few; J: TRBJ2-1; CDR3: CASSQGLGIYEQFF; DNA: TGCGCCAGCAGCCAGGGACTAGGTATTTATGAGCAGTTCTTC
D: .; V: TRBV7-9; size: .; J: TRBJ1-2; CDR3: CATEEGYTF; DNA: TGTGCCACGGAGGAAGGCTACACCTTC
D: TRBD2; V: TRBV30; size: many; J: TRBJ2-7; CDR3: CAWSVLAGNEQYF; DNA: TGTGCCTGGAGTGTATTAGCGGGAAACGAGCAGTACTTC
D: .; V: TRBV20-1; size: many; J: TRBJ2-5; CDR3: CSAIAEMGVETQYF; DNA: TGCAGTGCTATAGCGGAGATGGGGGTAGAGACCCAGTACTTC
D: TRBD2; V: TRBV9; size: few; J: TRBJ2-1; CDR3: CASSEEAGGSYNEQFF; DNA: TGTGCCAGCAGCGAGGAAGCGGGAGGATCCTACAATGAGCAGTTCTTC
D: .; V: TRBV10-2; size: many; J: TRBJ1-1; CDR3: CASSRGIDTEAFF; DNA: TGCGCCAGCAGTAGGGGCATCGACACTGAAGCTTTCTTT
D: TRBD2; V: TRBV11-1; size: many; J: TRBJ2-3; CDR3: CASSSFGLAGVPPDTQYF; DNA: TGTGCCAGCAGCTCGTTCGGACTAGCGGGAGTACCACCAGATACGCAGTATTTT
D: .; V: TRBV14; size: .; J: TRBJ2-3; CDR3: CASSQEMRPTDTQYF; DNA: TGTGCCAGCAGCCAAGAGATGCGACCCACAGATACGCAGTATTTT
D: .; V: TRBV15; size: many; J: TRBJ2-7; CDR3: CAAARGRGAPYEQYF; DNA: TGTGCCGCCGCCCGAGGCAGGGGAGCCCCCTACGAGCAGTACTTC
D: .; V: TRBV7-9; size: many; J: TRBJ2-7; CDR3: CASSLGGTLYEQYF; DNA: TGTGCCAGCAGCTTGGGCGGGACCCTCTACGAGCAGTACTTC
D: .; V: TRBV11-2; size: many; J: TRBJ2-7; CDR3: CASSLPSAYEQYF; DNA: TGTGCCAGCAGCTTACCCTCAGCCTACGAGCAGTACTTC
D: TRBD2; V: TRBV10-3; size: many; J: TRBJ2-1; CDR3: CAISDSLAGGNEQFF; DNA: TGTGCCATCAGTGATTCGCTAGCGGGAGGGAATGAGCAGTTCTTC
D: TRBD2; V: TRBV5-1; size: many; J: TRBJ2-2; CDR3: CASRPTSGIDTGELFF; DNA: TGCGCCAGCAGGCCGACTAGCGGGATAGACACCGGGGAGCTGTTTTTT
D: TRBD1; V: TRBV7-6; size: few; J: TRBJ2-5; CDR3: CASSLQGAQETQYF; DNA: TGTGCCAGCAGCCTACAGGGGGCACAAGAGACCCAGTACTTC
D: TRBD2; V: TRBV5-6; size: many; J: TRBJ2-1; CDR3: CASSPGLAGGLNEQFF; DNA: TGTGCCAGCAGTCCCGGTCTAGCGGGAGGCCTCAATGAGCAGTTCTTC
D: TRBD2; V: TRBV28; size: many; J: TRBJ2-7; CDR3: CASSSPGTSGVYEQYF; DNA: TGTGCCAGCAGTTCCCCAGGGACTAGCGGAGTCTACGAGCAGTACTTC
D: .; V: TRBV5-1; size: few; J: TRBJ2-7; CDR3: CASSGGIISDGKYEQYF; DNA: TGCGCCAGCAGTGGCGGGATAATTTCGGACGGTAAATACGAGCAGTACTTC
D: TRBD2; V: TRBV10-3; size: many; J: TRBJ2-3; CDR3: CAISESTGGENTDTQYF; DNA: TGTGCCATCAGTGAGTCTACTGGGGGGGAAAACACAGATACGCAGTATTTT
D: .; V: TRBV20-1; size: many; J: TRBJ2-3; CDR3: CSAGKGAALSTDTQYF; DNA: TGCAGTGCGGGCAAGGGAGCAGCATTAAGCACAGATACGCAGTATTTT
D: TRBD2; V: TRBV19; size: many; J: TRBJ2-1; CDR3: CASRQGLAENNEQFF; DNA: TGTGCCAGTAGACAAGGACTAGCGGAAAACAATGAGCAGTTCTTC